A selection of T cell receptor beta chains follows, all from one sample in a study of blood T cells in healthy people across ages. In TCRdb, the 5' RACE reads were re-called with MiXCR into one record per CDR3 protein. The sample lists around 1.5 million distinct CDR3 sequences, roughly 64% occurring once. Sequenced: blood. Receptor source: a man aged 18 to 35 in good health. The conserved cysteine and the conserved F or W are not part of the CDR3 here.

j_call v_call cdr3_aa
TRBJ2-5 TRBV6-6 ASSYRLETQY
TRBJ1-2 TRBV4-2 ASSQERAGGGYT
TRBJ2-7 TRBV7-2 ASSIRTGGGGYEQY
TRBJ1-1 TRBV29-1 SVALGVNTEAF
- TRBV6-6 ASSNPLAGGLDEQY
TRBJ1-2 TRBV12-3/TRBV12-4 ASSPGTGFYGYT
TRBJ2-1 TRBV5-1 ASRTSGGSFSYNEQF
TRBJ2-3 TRBV3-1 ASSPTLAGLTDTQY
TRBJ2-7 TRBV7-2 ASSPRFQQY
TRBJ2-5 TRBV20-1 SASRTFQETQY
TRBJ2-1 TRBV7-2 ASSPGTARIDEQF
TRBJ2-1 TRBV5-1 ASSPPGQNYNEQF
TRBJ2-2 TRBV24-1 ATSDLRTTTGGGELF
TRBJ2-7 TRBV9 ASTTMAANYEQY
TRBJ2-1 TRBV3-1 ASSLTNRGMQF
TRBJ2-1 TRBV11-2 ASSLWGTGTSGPNEQF
TRBJ1-2 TRBV9 ASSVANGNGYT
TRBJ1-2 TRBV4-1 ASSQAGTGEGYT
- TRBV24-1 ATSDLESRTSGIFPYNEQY
TRBJ1-1 TRBV15 ATWWNTEAF
TRBJ2-4 TRBV27 ASSLSSAGVGKQY
TRBJ1-5 TRBV27 ASSPTEFGNQPQH
TRBJ2-3 TRBV12-3/TRBV12-4 ASSLPTREPHTQY
TRBJ2-1 TRBV6-2/TRBV6-3 ASRYSYEQF
TRBJ2-4 TRBV4-3 ASSQDQVLAKNIQY
TRBJ2-1 TRBV24-1 ATSDPDGTRNNEQF
TRBJ2-5 TRBV7-9 ASSLGLAGAVEETQY
TRBJ2-3 TRBV5-6 ASSPLPGRVTDTQY
TRBJ2-2 TRBV12-3/TRBV12-4 ASRLTSGSSGGELF
TRBJ1-1 TRBV12-3/TRBV12-4 ASSSNSKGREAF
TRBJ2-7 TRBV25-1 ASSSYSSESSYEQY
TRBJ2-1 TRBV6-6 ASSSGSGEQF
- TRBV7-2 ASSLATQTQY
TRBJ2-4 TRBV7-2 ASSLGPGEAHIQY
TRBJ2-7 TRBV6-1 ASSRASGSYEQY
TRBJ2-1 TRBV27 ASSLGEMEF
TRBJ2-5 TRBV2 ASSEGEDYIQETQY
TRBJ2-6 TRBV2 ASSAAGTNSGANVLT
TRBJ2-2 TRBV6-2/TRBV6-3 ASSYGGGGAITGELF
TRBJ1-1 TRBV27 ATQALLGTEAF
TRBJ1-2 TRBV7-9 ASSLSGLGDYGYT
TRBJ2-1 TRBV2 ASRVKLAGGPNEQF
TRBJ2-1 TRBV6-2/TRBV6-3 ASSSGAYNEQF
TRBJ2-5 TRBV29-1 SAYAVPPETQY
TRBJ2-4 TRBV3-1 ASSRSGGGEQY